The 3 T cell receptor beta chains presented below share a single source sample, sequenced in a study of post-analysis software for immune sequencing data (dated by TCRdb to the mid-2010s). Paper-wide results and their limitations: Patients showed significantly higher frequencies than controls for roughly five TRBV segments, among them TRBV5-6, TRBV5-1 and TRBV20-1.

Which antigens these TCRs recognize remains unknown. Library prep was done by PCR. TCRdb shows the sequencer as Illumina HiSeq 2500. To reduce PCR and sequencing biases, unique molecular identifiers were incorporated into the TCR beta cDNA libraries. TCRdb took the public reads, trimmed them with fastp at Q25, ran MiXCR for clone calling and kept in-frame beta chains. Identical CDR3 proteins give one entry, which carries the most common genes and DNA. Counted in this sample were 750,000 to 950,000 distinct CDR3 sequences; around 53% of them appeared once. 4% to 5.5% of the sample comes from the top ten. Sequences were obtained from blood. The receptors here all came from a girl aged 10-17 years with multiple sclerosis.

This clonotype was seen only once. The chain combines TRBV2 with TRBJ1-2; D gene unclear. Deletions cut 4 bases from V and 2 bases from J, with 8 bases between. Germline V gene data show CDR1 as SNHLY and CDR2 as FYNNEI. This CDR3 has 13 amino acids. CDR3: CASSVEINYGYTF. Here the CDR3 DNA reads TGTGCCAGCAGTGTAGAAATAAACTATGGCTACACCTTC.

In this sample, this clonotype turned up a few times. The chain recombines TRBV3-1 with TRBJ2-4; TRBD2 aligns across 8 bases. The J call may be mistaken, given a closer DNA end match to TRBJ2-7. CDR3 length: 14 amino acids. Germline V gene data show CDR1 as LGHDT and CDR2 as YNNKEL (reference sequence). CDR3 sequence: CASSPGGPHYEQYF. For the CDR3, the DNA is TGTGCCAGCAGCCCGGGAGGGCCCCACTACGAGCAGTACTTC.

V is TRBV7-9 and J is TRBJ2-5; 8 bases align to TRBD2. Near its end, the DNA agrees better with TRBJ2-7, so the J call may be wrong. CDR1 and CDR2 from the germline V gene are SEHNR and FQNEAQ (reference sequence). This CDR3 is 14 amino acids long. CDR3 sequence reads: CASSLGSGGSEQYF. The CDR3 bases are TGTGCCAGCAGCTTAGGAAGCGGGGGAAGCGAGCAGTACTTC.